The 5 T cell receptor beta chains presented below share a single source sample, sequenced in a study of shared clonotypes between healthy human individuals. Libraries were prepared by immunoSEQ multiplex PCR; TCRdb keeps only in-frame clonotypes and omits some of them. The table lists 2 million to 2.5 million clones, about 95% of them singletons. In the naive CD8 group, cells lacked CD45RO and were positively selected for CCR7, so terminally differentiated effector memory CD45RA+ cells were left out. Source material: naive CD8+ T cells sorted from blood. All receptors derive from a man between 18 and 35 years old in good health.

This rearrangement joins TRBV27 to TRBJ2-7; D is unclear. Deletions cut 1 base from V and 2 bases from J, with 9 bases between. The CDR3 consists of 14 residues. Germline V CDR1 and CDR2: MNHEY, SMNVEV (reference sequence). CDR3 protein: CASSLYQAAYEQYF. As DNA, the CDR3 is TGTGCCAGCAGTTTATACCAGGCGGCCTACGAGCAGTACTTC.

About this clone itself: Additional DNA sequences in this sample encode the identical CDR3. The chain is built from TRBV9 and TRBJ1-4; D perhaps matches TRBD1 (5 bases). The CDR3 spans 15 residues. Per the germline V gene, CDR1 is SGDLS and CDR2 is YYNGEE. V gave up 2 bases and J gave up 0 bases, with 8 bases separating them. CDR3 coding DNA: TGTGCCAGCAGCGTTGGGGGGGCAACTAATGAAAAACTGTTTTTT. Translating gives CASSVGGATNEKLFF.

J is TRBJ2-2 and V is TRBV9; 7 bases agree with TRBD2. CDR3 length: 15 residues. Losses at the gene ends were 4 bases for V and 3 bases for J; bases not matched to a gene: 6. Per germline, CDR1 SGDLS and CDR2 YYNGEE. CDR3: CASSTSSGDTGELFF. The CDR3 nucleotides are TGTGCCAGCAGCACCTCTAGCGGAGACACCGGGGAGCTGTTTTTT.

The chain is built from TRBV4-1 and TRBJ2-1, with D possibly matching TRBD2 (6 bases). V gave up 0 bases and J gave up 4 bases, with 13 bases separating them. CDR3 length: 16 residues. The germline gives CDR1 MGHRA, CDR2 YSYEKL. Here the CDR3 reads CASSQDSGDRYNEQFF. The CDR3 nucleotides are TGCGCCAGCAGCCAAGATTCGGGAGATCGGTACAATGAGCAGTTCTTC.

This chain links TRBV13 with TRBJ2-7; D call uncertain. V lost 0 bases to trimming and J lost 1 base, with 7 bases between them. This CDR3 is built from 14 residues. From germline, CDR1 is PRHDT and CDR2 FYEKMQ (reference sequence). The CDR3 DNA reads as TGTGCCAGCAGCTTAGGCACCGATTCCTACGAGCAGTACTTC. Translated, it gives CASSLGTDSYEQYF.